This entry is about one T cell receptor (beta chain). The antigen remains undetermined. Profiling relied on immunoSEQ multiplex PCR, and the TCRdb table lists in-frame clones only, not all of them. The repertoire holds tens of thousands of clones, with about nine tenths as singletons. This record comes from a study of graft-versus-host responses after intestinal transplantation. Study-wide context: Multivisceral, liver-intestinal, or isolated intestinal transplants were received by the recipients. Anti-thymocyte globulin induction was given to all recipients, followed by tacrolimus and steroids for roughly 3 years. Study conclusions and caveats: Analysis identified GvH clones in recipient marrow, with some appearing first in ileum or blood. Early HvG declines after transplant were associated with peak circulating GvH clone levels.

V gave up 2 bases and J gave up 0 bases; unmatched junction bases: 5. The CDR3 sequence is 16 residues long. Germline V gives CDR1 SGDLS, CDR2 YYNGEE. The rearrangement links TRBV9 to TRBJ2-5; TRBD2 matches at 9 bases. The clonotype comes from a human donor who was the organ donor for an intestinal transplant. The specimen comprised unstimulated CD4+ T cells sorted from spleen or lymph node cells, sampled before transplant. CDR3 nucleotides: TGTGCCAGCAGCGTCGGACTAGCGTTGTACCAAGAGACCCAGTACTTC. Its protein product is CASSVGLALYQETQYF.